The clone carrying this T cell receptor beta chain was observed a few times. Its specificity is unknown. The CDR3 covers 18 residues. V lost 2 bases, J lost 0 bases, and 17 bases lay in between. Germline-derived CDR1 and CDR2 are KGHSH and LQKENI. This entry is derived from a study of response to subunit inactivated influenza vaccine. Study-wide points: The authors put forward the suggestion that each seasonal influenza vaccination may bring in only a limited number of new T cells.

TCRdb passed the RT-PCR reads through MiXCR, listing each CDR3 protein once. The repertoire holds around 540,000 distinct CDR3 sequences, with roughly 10% as singletons. The TCR originated in a man aged 50 or older who received an inactivated influenza vaccine. This chain links TRBV18 with TRBJ2-4, with TRBD2 as a possible D gene (5 bases). The material sequenced was PBMCs from blood, taken on the day of vaccination. The CDR3 loop reads CASSPGSQPSLAKNIQYF. In DNA, the CDR3 is TGTGCCAGCTCACCAGGAAGCCAACCTAGCCTAGCCAAAAACATTCAGTACTTC.